This T cell receptor (beta chain) appears in the sequencing data of a study of blood T cell repertoires in COVID-19. Background on the study: PBMCs, B-cell-depleted T cells, or T cells provided the cDNA or gDNA that made up the material.

V dropped 6 bases and J dropped 1 base, with 9 bases sitting between them. CDR3 length: 13 residues. CDR1 and CDR2 from the germline V gene are MNHEY and SMNVEV (reference sequence). The data were produced by immunoSEQ multiplex PCR, yet TCRdb's version contains in-frame clones alone and is incomplete. The sample consists of 160,000 or so clones, over 80% of them appearing once. The sequence was collected from a woman in her fifties or sixties who had recovered from COVID-19. The sample consisted of peripheral blood. The chain links TRBV27 to TRBJ2-5; weak D call: TRBD2 (6 bases). CDR3 bases: TGTGCCAGCAGCATACTAGCCCAAGAGACCCAGTACTTC. This encodes CASSILAQETQYF.